This T cell receptor (beta chain) was sequenced during a study of identifying expanded T cells in peripheral blood. Collection occurred without any documented infections or immune events in donors. Study conclusions and caveats: Across healthy donors, higher total template counts meant significantly greater approximately two-week count variance.

TCRdb's copy holds only in-frame clones and misses some; the assay was immunoSEQ multiplex PCR. This table holds around 68,000 clones, roughly 86% found once. As regards this clone: Its antigen is not known.

The TCR comes from a person aged 18 to 75 in good health. Material: blood.

CDR3 in amino acids: CASSRRGSSDTQYF. As DNA, the CDR3 is TGTGCCAGCAGTAGACGGGGATCCTCAGATACGCAGTATTTT. The genes are TRBV28 and TRBJ2-3, with D tentatively TRBD2 (5 bases). CDR3 length: 14 residues. Per germline, CDR1 MDHEN and CDR2 SYDVKM. V was shortened by 5 bases and J by 4 bases, with 13 bases between the two germline ends.